The 12 T cell receptor beta chains presented below share a single source sample, sequenced in a study of cytomegalovirus exposure and HLA in healthy donors. PCR was performed using 60 Vbeta and 13 Jbeta primers. Profiling relied on immunoSEQ multiplex PCR, and the TCRdb table lists in-frame clones only, not all of them. This table lists around 200,000 clones. The sample taken for sequencing was PBMCs. These receptors were taken from a girl aged 2 to 10 in good health and CMV-seropositive.

The V gene is TRBV15, the J gene TRBJ1-2; D gene ambiguous. The germline CDR1 and CDR2 sequences are LNHNV and YYDKDF (reference sequence). The CDR3 has 14 residues. V was cut by 5 bases and J by 5 bases, with 15 bases left in between. CDR3 in amino acids: CATSEALSPYGYTF. Written as DNA, the CDR3 is TGTGCCACCAGCGAGGCTCTTTCCCCTTATGGCTACACCTTC.

The chain uses TRBV2 and TRBJ2-2, with a possible D match to TRBD2 (6 bases). V lost 3 bases, J lost 4 bases, and 15 bases lay in between. Germline V gene data show CDR1 as SNHLY and CDR2 as FYNNEI. The CDR3 loop spans 16 amino acids. The CDR3 protein is CASSDGGVGVTGELFF. In DNA form, the CDR3 reads TGTGCCAGCAGTGACGGGGGAGTGGGTGTCACCGGGGAGCTGTTTTTT. The full variable domain, rest sourced from reference TRBV2 and TRBJ2-2, is EPEVTQTPSHQVTQMGQEVILRCVPISNHLYFYWYRQILGQKVEFLVSFYNNEISEKSEIFDDQFSVERPDGSNFTLKIRSTKLEDSAMYFCASSDGGVGVTGELFFGEGSRLTVL.

The rearrangement joins TRBV7-3 to TRBJ2-5, with no clear D. V shed 3 bases and J shed 5 bases, with 10 bases lying between them. CDR3 length equals 13 residues. Germline lookup yields CDR1 SGHTA and CDR2 FQGTGA. This CDR3 is CASSFNLRETQYF. Here the CDR3 DNA reads TGTGCCAGCAGCTTTAACCTGCGGGAGACCCAGTACTTC.

About this clone: At the DNA level, this CDR3 is encoded by other sequences in the same sample as well. The chain recombines TRBV7-3 with TRBJ2-7, with TRBD1 matching 10 bases. Germline trimming cut 4 bases from V and 6 bases from J; bases unmatched to any gene: 3. Germline V CDR1 and CDR2: SGHTA, FQGTGA. The CDR3 contains 13 residues. The CDR3: CASSWDRGGEQYF. Here the CDR3 DNA reads TGTGCCAGCAGCTGGGACAGGGGTGGCGAGCAGTACTTC.

The gene calls are TRBV18 and TRBJ1-2; the D is unclear. The germline CDR1 and CDR2 sequences are KGHSH and LQKENI. This CDR3 has 14 residues. Trimming cost V 0 bases and J 3 bases, with 8 bases left between them. CDR3 loop: CASSPPSIDYGYTF. DNA of the CDR3: TGTGCCAGCTCACCACCATCTATTGACTATGGCTACACCTTC.

The rearrangement links TRBV30 to TRBJ2-7; the match to TRBD1 covers 8 bases. J gave up 3 bases and V 3 bases, and 1 base lay outside the gene matches. Per germline, CDR1 GTSNPN and CDR2 SVGIG (reference sequence). CDR3 length: 12 amino acids. The CDR3 sequence is CAWRQGVYEQYF. The DNA for the CDR3 is TGTGCCTGGAGACAGGGGGTCTACGAGCAGTACTTC.

The gene calls are TRBV30 and TRBJ1-2, with unresolved D. Germline loops: CDR1 GTSNPN, CDR2 SVGIG (reference sequence). Trimming pared 7 bases from V and 2 bases from J, leaving 11 bases between. This CDR3 contains 12 residues. CDR3: CAFSTLNYGYTF. As DNA, the CDR3 is TGTGCCTTTTCTACACTAAACTATGGCTACACCTTC.

For this clone: Other DNA variants within this sample encode the same CDR3. The rearrangement uses TRBV27 and TRBJ1-2, with TRBD1 matching 8 bases. Germline CDR1 reads MNHEY; CDR2 reads SMNVEV (reference sequence). V lost 5 bases to trimming and J lost 0 bases; unmatched junction nucleotides: 5. CDR3 length: 15 amino acids. In DNA form, the CDR3 reads TGTGCCAGCAGTCCCTGGACAGGGCCTAACTATGGCTACACCTTC. As protein: CASSPWTGPNYGYTF.

The CDR3 DNA follows: TGTGCCAGCAGCCACGTCCTTCAAGCGGGGATCGGCAATGAGCAGTTCTTC. This encodes CASSHVLQAGIGNEQFF. The gene calls are TRBV14 and TRBJ2-1; 7 nucleotides align to TRBD2. The CDR3 is made up of 17 amino acids. Per the germline V gene, CDR1 is SGHDN and CDR2 is FVKESK. J was trimmed by 6 bases and V by 3 bases; bases with no gene match: 14.

The chain has TRBV6-5 and TRBJ2-3, with D possibly TRBD2 on 5 matching bases. The CDR3 is 15 residues long. Germline CDR1 is MNHEY and CDR2 is SVGAGI. The ends were cut back, 6 bases at V and 0 bases at J, with 13 bases in the middle. The CDR3 bases are TGTGCCAGCAGCCTACTGGGCGGGAGCACAGATACGCAGTATTTT. Its translation is CASSLLGGSTDTQYF.

V is TRBV9 and J is TRBJ2-5; a weak D match, TRBD2 (6 bases). The CDR3 has 17 amino acids. Germline V gene sequence: CDR1 SGDLS, CDR2 YYNGEE. V was clipped by 3 bases and J by 5 bases, with 23 bases between them. The CDR3 spells CASSEDRVRLDGETQYF. The CDR3 DNA reads as TGTGCCAGCAGCGAGGACCGGGTGCGACTAGACGGGGAGACCCAGTACTTC. The full variable domain, completed using reference TRBV9 and TRBJ2-5, is DSGVTQTPKHLITATGQRVTLRCSPRSGDLSVYWYQQSLDQGLQFLIQYYNGEERAKGNILERFSAQQFPDLHSELNLSSLELGDSALYFCASSEDRVRLDGETQYFGPGTRLLVL.

CDR3 protein: CASSPPGLAGGRDTQYF. As DNA, the CDR3 is TGTGCCAGCAGCCCGCCGGGACTAGCGGGAGGGCGAGATACGCAGTATTTT. V is TRBV14 and J is TRBJ2-3, with TRBD2 matching 16 bases. Germline CDR1 SGHDN, CDR2 FVKESK. The CDR3 has 17 residues. J lost 5 bases, V lost 4 bases, and 6 bases had no gene match.